The clone carrying this T cell receptor beta chain has at least ten counts. Trimming removed 3 bases at V and 1 base at J, with 7 bases between. This CDR3 region has 14 residues. Germline V CDR1 and CDR2: MDHEN, SYDVKM. Library construction for TCR beta used iRepertoire HTBI primers and Arm-PCR of CDR3 regions. One entry per CDR3 protein results from TCRdb running MiXCR on the multiplex PCR reads. The table has about 520,000 distinct CDR3 sequences, around 11% seen once; the top ten hold around 10%. This entry belongs to a study of regulatory T cells in long-lasting Graves disease. Time point meaning: newly diagnosed GD, antithyroid drugs for less than 3 months. The TCR library used RNA extracted from PBMCs. These sequences were also reported in another study, on T cells in Graves' hyperthyroidism and ophthalmopathy. Per that paper: Based on clinical symptoms, serum thyroxine and TRAb, thyroid ultrasound and orbital computed tomography, diagnoses were reached.

This chain joins TRBV28 and TRBJ2-4; D perhaps matches TRBD1 (5 bases). The clonotype was recovered from a young woman with Graves disease. This specimen was peripheral blood mononuclear cells (PBMCs), taken at new diagnosis, from a patient treated with antithyroid drugs. The CDR3 sequence: CASSFAGAKNIQYF. The DNA of the CDR3 is TGTGCCAGCAGTTTCGCAGGGGCCAAAAACATTCAGTACTTC.